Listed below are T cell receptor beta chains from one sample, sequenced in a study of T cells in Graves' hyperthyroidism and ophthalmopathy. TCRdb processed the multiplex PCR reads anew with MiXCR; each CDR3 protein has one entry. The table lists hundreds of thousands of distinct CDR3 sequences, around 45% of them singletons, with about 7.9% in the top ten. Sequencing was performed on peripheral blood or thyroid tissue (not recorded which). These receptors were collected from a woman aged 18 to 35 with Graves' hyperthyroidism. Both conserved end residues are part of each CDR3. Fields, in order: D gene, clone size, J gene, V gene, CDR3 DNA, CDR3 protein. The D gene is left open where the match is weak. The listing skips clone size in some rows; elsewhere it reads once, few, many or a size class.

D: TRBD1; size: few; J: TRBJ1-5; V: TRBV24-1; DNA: TGTGCCAGCACGACAGGGTTTGGGCCCCAGCATTTT; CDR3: CASTTGFGPQHF
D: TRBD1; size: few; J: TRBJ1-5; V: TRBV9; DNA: TGTGCCAGCAGCGTCAGCCAGGGGGATCAGCCCCAGCATTTT; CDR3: CASSVSQGDQPQHF
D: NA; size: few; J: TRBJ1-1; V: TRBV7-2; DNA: TGTGCCAGCACCGCCCGTCAGGTTTCGACTGAAGCTTTCTTT; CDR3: CASTARQVSTEAFF
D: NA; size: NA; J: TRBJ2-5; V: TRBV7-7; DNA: TGTGCCAGCAGCTTAGGCCAGCGCGGGACCCAGTACTTC; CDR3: CASSLGQRGTQYF
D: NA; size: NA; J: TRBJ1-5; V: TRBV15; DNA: TGTGCCACCAGCAGAGATCGGGTGAGAAGCAATCAGCCCCAGCATTTT; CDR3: CATSRDRVRSNQPQHF
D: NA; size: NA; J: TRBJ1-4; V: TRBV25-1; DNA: TGTGCCAGCAGTGAATTCGGGGATGAAAAACTGTTTTTT; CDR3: CASSEFGDEKLFF
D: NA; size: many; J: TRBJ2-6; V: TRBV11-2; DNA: TGTGCCAGCAGCCAGACAGGAACTGGGGCCAACGTCCTGACTTTC; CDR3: CASSQTGTGANVLTF
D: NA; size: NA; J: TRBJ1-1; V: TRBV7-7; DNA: TGTGCCAGCAGCCCGGGGGAGAACACTGAAGATTTCTTT; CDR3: CASSPGENTEDFF
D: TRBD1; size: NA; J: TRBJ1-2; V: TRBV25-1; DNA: TGTGCCAGCAGTGCGCCGCCTATTGTTAACGGGACAGTCTATGGCTACACCTTC; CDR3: CASSAPPIVNGTVYGYTF
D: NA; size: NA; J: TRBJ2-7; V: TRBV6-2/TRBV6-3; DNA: TGTGCCAGCCGGTTTGAGGGTTACTACGAGCAGTACTTC; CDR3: CASRFEGYYEQYF
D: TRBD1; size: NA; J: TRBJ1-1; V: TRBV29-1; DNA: TGCAGCGGCGAACCGGGACAGGGTGCTTGGGGCTTT; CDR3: CSGEPGQGAWGF
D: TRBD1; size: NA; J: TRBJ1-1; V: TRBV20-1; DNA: TGCAGTGCTCGAACGACAGGGAAGAACACTGAAGCTTTCTTT; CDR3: CSARTTGKNTEAFF
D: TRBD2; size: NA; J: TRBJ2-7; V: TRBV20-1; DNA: TGCAGTGCAAGGACTAGCGGGACGTACGAGCAGTACTTC; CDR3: CSARTSGTYEQYF
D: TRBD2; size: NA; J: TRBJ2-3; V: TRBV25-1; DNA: TGTGCCAGCAGCCAAGGTAGCGGGAGGGATACGCAGTATTTT; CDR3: CASSQGSGRDTQYF
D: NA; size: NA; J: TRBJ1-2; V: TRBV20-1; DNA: TGCAGTGCTAGAGATCGGGAAACAGGGTACTATGGCTACACCTTC; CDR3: CSARDRETGYYGYTF
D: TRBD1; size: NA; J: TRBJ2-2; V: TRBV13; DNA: TGTGCCAGCAGCTTAGGGACAGGGTCGAACACCGGGGAGCTGTTTTTT; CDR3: CASSLGTGSNTGELFF
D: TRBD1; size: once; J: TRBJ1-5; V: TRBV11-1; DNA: TGTGCCAGCAGCGGTACAGGGGGTGGTCAGCCCCAGCATTTT; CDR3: CASSGTGGGQPQHF
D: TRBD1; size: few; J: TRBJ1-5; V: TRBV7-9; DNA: TGTGCCAGCAGCCTGCGGGACAGGGGCCATCAGGCCCAGCATTTT; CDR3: CASSLRDRGHQAQHF
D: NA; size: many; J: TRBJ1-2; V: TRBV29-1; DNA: TGCAGCGTTGAGCCTCAGGGTTATGGCTACACCTTC; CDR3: CSVEPQGYGYTF
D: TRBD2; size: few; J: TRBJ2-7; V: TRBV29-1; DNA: TGCAGCGTTACTAGCGCGAGCTCCTACGAGCAGTACTTC; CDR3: CSVTSASSYEQYF
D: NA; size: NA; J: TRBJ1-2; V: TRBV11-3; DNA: TGTGCCAGCAGCCAAGGGGCAGGGTTGGGCTACGGCTACACCTTC; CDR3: CASSQGAGLGYGYTF
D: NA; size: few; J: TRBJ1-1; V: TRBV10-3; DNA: TGTGCCAGCAGTTTAGCAGGGAACCGACCTGAAGCTTTCTTT; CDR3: CASSLAGNRPEAFF
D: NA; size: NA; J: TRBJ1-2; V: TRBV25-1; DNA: TGTGCCAGCAGCTTAGAGGCAGGGGTGGACGGCTACACCTTC; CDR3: CASSLEAGVDGYTF